This T cell receptor beta chain came from a study of T cells in Graves' hyperthyroidism and ophthalmopathy (dated by TCRdb to between 2018 and 2021). In terms of the full investigation: Peripheral blood samples were taken at initial diagnosis, before any treatment was given. The 85 to 100 discovery patients were randomly split 7:3 into training and test sets. TCR V-J signatures able to tell the groups apart were searched for in a discovery cohort of some 97 patients, of whom about 40 had Graves' ophthalmopathy and under 65 had stable Graves' hyperthyroidism. TCR Vbeta CDR3 sequencing of 120 to 150 peripheral blood samples (over 40 ophthalmopathy, about 80 hyperthyroidism and some 17 progressor patients) is reported in the paper. Once sampling was done, hyperthyroidism patients were given methimazole at a starting dose of 30 mg daily, whereas ophthalmopathy patients were given high-dose intravenous methylprednisolone. The study also compared thyroid tissue and blood T-cell repertoires from over 5 Graves' hyperthyroidism patients. Prospective prediction of ophthalmopathy was tested in an independent validation cohort consisting of 18 hyperthyroidism patients and around 17 patients who later progressed to ophthalmopathy. The full study reports these points: Sample size was not statistically predetermined, and blinding of investigators to group allocation was not performed. A model built on a 13 V-J signature distinguished ophthalmopathy from stable hyperthyroidism, reaching 87.88% sensitivity and approximately 83% specificity in cross-validation and 80%/75% in testing. In validation, the model predicted progression to ophthalmopathy a median of about 5.9 months before onset, with about 71% sensitivity and 72.22% specificity. Most expanded thyroid clonotypes (frequency above 0.001) were also detected in blood, suggesting blood repertoires may reflect thyroid immune responses.

On this clonotype itself: The antigen it binds to is not known. Base qualities were left out, and no much larger clone turns up one base away.

Stable Graves' hyperthyroidism was defined as the absence of progression to ophthalmopathy over 18 months of follow-up. The hyperthyroidism patients were between 18 and 65 years old and newly diagnosed, with a disease duration of less than 2 months. Any patient with an uncontrolled infection, another autoimmune disease, pregnancy or lactation was excluded. Clinical symptoms, serum thyroxine and TRAb, thyroid ultrasound, and orbital computed tomography formed the basis for the diagnoses. PBMCs were isolated from around 10 ml of fresh peripheral blood by Ficoll-Paque density gradient centrifugation. Trizol reagent was used to extract total RNA, and RNA quality was then checked on an Agilent 2100 Bioanalyzer. The TCR beta CDR3 regions were amplified from the RNA transcripts. A first-round RT-PCR of the TCR CDR3 used the HTBI primer set with the Qiagen OneStep RT-PCR kit. Libraries were constructed in a second round of multiplex PCR, after which size selection and purification were carried out. Paired-end sequencing of the libraries was performed with 100 bp reads on an Illumina HiSeq2000. For the original study's pipeline: SOAPnuke was used to process the raw data, with reads discarded if the reads contained adapters or uncalled bases, had a mean Phred below 15, or lacked an exact constant-primer or identifier match. COPE v1.2.5 was used to merge high-quality paired reads, and clonotypes were defined as unique nucleotide sequences. MiTCR v1.1 was used to align the clonotypes against IMGT TRBV, TRBD and TRBJ reference segments. The analysis included only V-J combinations with a frequency above 0.0001, which together covered roughly 99% of the repertoires. A TCS score was defined as the ratio between F50 (clonal expansion) and ExV (chaos), using BLOSUM62-based TCRdist between CDR3 peptides within each V-J. Welch's t-statistics and random forest reduced approximately 520 V-J features to 13, which were used in a naive Bayes classifier (R e1071). In-frame beta chains were kept once TCRdb had trimmed the public reads at Q25 with fastp and called clones with MiXCR. For every CDR3 protein sequence, its rows merge into one entry that carries the most common genes and DNA. V and J calls and clone size were set by TCRdb, not the authors. Here the sample has fewer than 350,000 distinct CDR3 sequences; 15% to 20% occur a single time. Of the sample, 49% is held by the ten largest clones.

The germline V gene encodes CDR1 MGHRA and CDR2 YSYEKL. Measured from the cysteine to the phenylalanine, the CDR3 is 18 residues long. The kept DNA is CDR3 alone, 54 bases in frame from the first base. Trimmed from V: 0 bases; trimmed from J: 6 bases; junction bases lacking a gene match: 15. The source of this sequence is a woman in her forties or fifties with Graves' hyperthyroidism. The sample consisted of blood. The sequence links TRBV4-1 to TRBJ1-2; TRBD1 lines up with 8 middle nucleotides. The CDR3 has the sequence CASSQDHVGTGPLNGYTF. The nucleotide sequence reads TGCGCCAGCAGCCAAGATCACGTTGGGACAGGTCCCCTGAATGGCTACACCTTC.